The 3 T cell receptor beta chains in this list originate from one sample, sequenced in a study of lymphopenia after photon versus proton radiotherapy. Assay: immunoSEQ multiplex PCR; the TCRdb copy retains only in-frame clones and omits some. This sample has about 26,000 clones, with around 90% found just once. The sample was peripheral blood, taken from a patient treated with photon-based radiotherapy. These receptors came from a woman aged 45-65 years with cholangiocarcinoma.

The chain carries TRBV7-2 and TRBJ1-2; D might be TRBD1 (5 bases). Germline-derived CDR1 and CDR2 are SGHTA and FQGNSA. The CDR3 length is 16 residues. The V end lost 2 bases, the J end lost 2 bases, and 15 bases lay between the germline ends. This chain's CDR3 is CASSLMPGTVNYGYTF. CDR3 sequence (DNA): TGTGCCAGCAGCTTAATGCCCGGGACGGTAAACTATGGCTACACCTTC.

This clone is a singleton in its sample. DNA for the CDR3: TGTGCCAGCAGCTTATGGTTGCAAGAGACCCAGTACTTC. Translating gives CASSLWLQETQYF. The rearrangement uses TRBV7-8 and TRBJ2-5; D gene unclear. Trimming stripped 2 bases from V and 2 bases from J, with 6 bases between. The CDR3 covers 13 residues. Germline CDR1 reads SGHVS; CDR2 reads FQNEAQ.

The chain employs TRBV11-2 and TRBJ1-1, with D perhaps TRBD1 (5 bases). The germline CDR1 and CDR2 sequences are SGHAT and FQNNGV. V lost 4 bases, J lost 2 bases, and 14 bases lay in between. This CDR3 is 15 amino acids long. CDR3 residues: CASSSRAGSNTEAFF. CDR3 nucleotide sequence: TGTGCCAGCAGCTCGAGGGCAGGGAGCAACACTGAAGCTTTCTTT. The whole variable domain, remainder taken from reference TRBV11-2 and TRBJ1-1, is EAGVAQSPRYKIIEKRQSVAFWCNPISGHATLYWYQQILGQGPKLLIQFQNNGVVDDSQLPKDRFSAERLKGVDSTLKIQPAKLEDSAVYLCASSSRAGSNTEAFFGQGTRLTVV.